This T cell receptor beta chain derives from a study of CD8 T cells in ankylosing spondylitis (dated 2017 in TCRdb). With regard to the full study: T cell receptor beta repertoires were profiled in healthy donors and ankylosing spondylitis patients so that disease-linked TCR variants could be found. The full study cohort was made up of about 24 ankylosing spondylitis patients and over 90 healthy donors. Peripheral blood was sampled, and synovial fluid was additionally collected from ankylosing spondylitis patients. Study-wide conclusions, independent of this receptor: A TCR beta motif made up of fewer than 10 highly homologous amino acid variants appeared to be characteristic of blood from ankylosing spondylitis patients. In peripheral blood, the disease-linked clones were found at relatively low frequencies and had a CD8+ phenotype. According to the report, matched synovial fluid samples from ankylosing spondylitis patients were significantly enriched for the disease-linked clones. Some TCR beta motif variants had previously been reported in synovial fluid and blood of reactive arthritis patients, which suggested common disease-initiation mechanisms.

This clonotype was observed at least ten times. The antigen this receptor binds is unknown. Base-call qualities are not available, and no considerably larger clone is one nucleotide away. The cysteine opens and the phenylalanine closes a CDR3 of 13 amino acids. Only the CDR3 DNA is retained, 39 bases long and in frame from the first base. Between the V and J ends, shortened by 2 bases and 2 bases respectively, the junction contains 7 bases. CDR1 and CDR2, per the germline V gene, are MDHEN and SYDVKM. TCRdb records Illumina HiSeq 2500 as the sequencer. Quantitative 5'-RACE with molecular barcodes was the method used to prepare the TCR beta libraries. The source study handled its data this way. To identify disease-linked TCR variants, a new computational method was used, one built on a probabilistic model of VDJ rearrangement. TCRdb trimmed the raw reads at Q25, called clones with MiXCR and kept productive beta chains. Every entry covers one CDR3 protein and lists the most common genes and DNA from its rows. TCRdb, not the authors, supplied the V and J calls. This sample gives about 240,000 distinct CDR3 sequences in total; approximately 11% of them show up just once. Jointly, the top ten make up around 6.5% of the sample.

The specimen was blood, either unsorted or a sorted T cell fraction (not recorded which). The rearrangement combines TRBV28 with TRBJ2-7; TRBD1 is possibly the D segment (5 matching bases). The TCR was taken from a male donor with ankylosing spondylitis or in good health (not recorded which). The sequence in DNA is TGTGCCAGCAGTTTACAGGGTCCCTACGAGCAGTACTTC. Its translation reads: CASSLQGPYEQYF.